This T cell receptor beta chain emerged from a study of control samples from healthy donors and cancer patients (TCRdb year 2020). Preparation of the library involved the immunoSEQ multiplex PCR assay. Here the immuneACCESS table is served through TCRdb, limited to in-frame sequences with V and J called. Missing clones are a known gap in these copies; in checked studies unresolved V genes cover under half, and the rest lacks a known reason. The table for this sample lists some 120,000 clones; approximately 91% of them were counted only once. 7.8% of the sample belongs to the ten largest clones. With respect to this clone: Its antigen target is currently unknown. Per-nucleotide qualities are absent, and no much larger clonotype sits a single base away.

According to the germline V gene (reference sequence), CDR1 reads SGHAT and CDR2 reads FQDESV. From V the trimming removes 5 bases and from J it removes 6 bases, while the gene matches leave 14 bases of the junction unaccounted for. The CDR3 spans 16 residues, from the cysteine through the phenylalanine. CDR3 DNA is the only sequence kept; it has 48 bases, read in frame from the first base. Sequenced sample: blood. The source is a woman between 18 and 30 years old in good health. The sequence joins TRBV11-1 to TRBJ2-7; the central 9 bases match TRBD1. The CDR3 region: CASSPGQGLKSREQYF. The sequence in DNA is TGTGCCAGCAGCCCAGGACAGGGGCTAAAAAGTCGCGAGCAGTACTTC.